The 2 T cell receptor beta chains reported below all come from one sample, sequenced in a study of shared clonotypes between healthy human individuals. Assay used: immunoSEQ multiplex PCR; TCRdb lists only in-frame clones, some missing. The data hold 650,000 to 800,000 clones, with 55% to 80% observed a single time. The sequenced sample consisted of memory CD4+ T cells sorted from blood. Subset described: CD45RA-negative fraction. Receptors originate from a woman aged 30 to 39 in good health.

V usage is TRBV5-6 and J usage is TRBJ2-7; possibly TRBD1 for D (6 bases). The CDR3 is 14 amino acids. The V gene lost 2 bases and the J gene lost 2 bases, with 11 bases spanning the gap. The germline CDR1 and CDR2 sequences are SGHDT and YYEEEE. The CDR3 reads CASSFLQGPYEQYF. CDR3 nucleotides: TGTGCCAGCAGCTTTCTGCAGGGGCCCTACGAGCAGTACTTC.

The rearrangement joins TRBV14 to TRBJ2-1; 9 nucleotides agree with TRBD2. The CDR3 contains 18 residues. Trimming at V came to 4 bases and at J to 0 bases, leaving 10 bases not matched to a gene. Germline lookup yields CDR1 SGHDN and CDR2 FVKESK. CDR3 protein: CASSPGTSYQSSYNEQFF. In DNA, the CDR3 is TGTGCCAGCAGCCCCGGGACTAGCTACCAAAGCTCCTACAATGAGCAGTTCTTC.